The sequence of this T cell receptor beta chain was determined in a study of blood T cell repertoires in COVID-19. About the study: From the United States, Italy and Spain came samples of acute and convalescent COVID-19. The cDNA or gDNA used as material had been derived from T cells, B-cell-depleted T cells, or PBMCs.

Germline V CDR1 and CDR2: LGHDT, YNNKEL (reference sequence). The CDR3 extends over 14 amino acids. V shed 3 bases and J shed 0 bases, with 9 bases lying between them. Original methodology: The authors estimated nucleated cell counts from reference gene primer amplification. Generated by immunoSEQ multiplex PCR, the TCRdb table keeps only in-frame clones and is missing some. V and J calls and clone size follow that table, whereas D and trimming were derived from the DNA. The sample contains approximately 200,000 clones, about four fifths of which appear only once. This sequence was found in a woman of 80 years or more with acute or convalescent COVID-19. The chain carries TRBV3-1 (or the pseudogene TRBV3-2) and TRBJ2-7; tentative D call: TRBD1 (5 bases). Sequenced sample: peripheral blood. The CDR3 loop is CASSQLGVSYEQYF. The CDR3 nucleotides read TGTGCCAGCAGCCAGTTAGGGGTCTCCTACGAGCAGTACTTC.